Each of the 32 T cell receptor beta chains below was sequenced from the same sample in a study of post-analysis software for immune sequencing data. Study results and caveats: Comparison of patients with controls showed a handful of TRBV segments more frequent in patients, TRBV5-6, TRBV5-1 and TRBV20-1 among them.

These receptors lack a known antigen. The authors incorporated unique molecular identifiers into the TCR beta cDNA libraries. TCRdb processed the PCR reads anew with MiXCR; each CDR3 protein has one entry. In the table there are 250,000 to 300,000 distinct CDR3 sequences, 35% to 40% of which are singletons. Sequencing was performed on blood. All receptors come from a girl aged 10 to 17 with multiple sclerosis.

This CDR3 is CASKRLAGAGYEQYF. The CDR3 nucleotides read TGTGCCAGCAAAAGACTAGCGGGAGCGGGGTACGAGCAGTACTTC. J is TRBJ2-7 and V is TRBV6-6; TRBD2 matches 12 bases. The CDR3 covers 15 residues. J lost 4 bases, V lost 7 bases, and 8 bases had no gene match. Germline assignment: CDR1 MNHNY and CDR2 SVGAGI (reference sequence).

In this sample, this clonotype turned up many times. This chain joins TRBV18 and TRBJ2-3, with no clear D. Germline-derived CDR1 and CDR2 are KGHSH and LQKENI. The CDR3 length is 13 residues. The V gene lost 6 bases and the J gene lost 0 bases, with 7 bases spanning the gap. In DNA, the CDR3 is TGTGCCAGCTCGCGCTCTAGCACAGATACGCAGTATTTT. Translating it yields CASSRSSTDTQYF.

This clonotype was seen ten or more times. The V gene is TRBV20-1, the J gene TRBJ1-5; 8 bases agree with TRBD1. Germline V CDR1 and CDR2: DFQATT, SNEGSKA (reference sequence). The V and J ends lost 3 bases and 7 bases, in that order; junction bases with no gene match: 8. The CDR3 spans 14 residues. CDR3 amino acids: CSARDRVERQPQHF. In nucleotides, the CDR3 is TGCAGTGCTAGGGACAGGGTCGAACGGCAGCCCCAGCATTTT.

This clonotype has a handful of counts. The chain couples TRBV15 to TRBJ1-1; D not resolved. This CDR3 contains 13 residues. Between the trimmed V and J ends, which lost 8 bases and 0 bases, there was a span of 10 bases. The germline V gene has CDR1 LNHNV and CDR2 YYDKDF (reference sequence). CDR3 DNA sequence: TGTGCCACCCGGGCAGACTTGAACACTGAAGCTTTCTTT. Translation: CATRADLNTEAFF.

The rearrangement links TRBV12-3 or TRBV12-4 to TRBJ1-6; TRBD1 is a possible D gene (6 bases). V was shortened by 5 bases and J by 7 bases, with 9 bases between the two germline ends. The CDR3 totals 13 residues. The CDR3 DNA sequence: TGTGCCAGCAGTCCGACAGGAAATTCACCCCTCCACTTT. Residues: CASSPTGNSPLHF.

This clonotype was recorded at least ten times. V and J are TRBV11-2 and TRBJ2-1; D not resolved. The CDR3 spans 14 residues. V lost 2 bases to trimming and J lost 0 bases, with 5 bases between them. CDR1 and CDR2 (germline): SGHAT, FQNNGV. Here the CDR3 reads CASSLLPSYNEQFF. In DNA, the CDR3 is TGTGCCAGCAGCTTACTTCCCTCCTACAATGAGCAGTTCTTC.

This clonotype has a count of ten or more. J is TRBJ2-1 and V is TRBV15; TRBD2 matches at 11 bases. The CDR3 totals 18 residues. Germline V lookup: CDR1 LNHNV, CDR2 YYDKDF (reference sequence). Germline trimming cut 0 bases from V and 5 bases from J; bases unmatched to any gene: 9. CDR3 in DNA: TGTGCCACCAGCAGAGAGGGTAGCGGGGGGGCCACGGACAATGAGCAGTTCTTC. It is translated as CATSREGSGGATDNEQFF.

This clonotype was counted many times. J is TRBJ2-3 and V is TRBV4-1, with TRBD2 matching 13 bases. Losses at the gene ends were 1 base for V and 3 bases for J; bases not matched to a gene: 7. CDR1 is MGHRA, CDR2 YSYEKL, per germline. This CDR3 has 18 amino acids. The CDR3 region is CASSQGIMGLAGTDTQYF. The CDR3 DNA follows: TGCGCCAGCAGCCAAGGGATTATGGGACTAGCGGGAACAGATACGCAGTATTTT.

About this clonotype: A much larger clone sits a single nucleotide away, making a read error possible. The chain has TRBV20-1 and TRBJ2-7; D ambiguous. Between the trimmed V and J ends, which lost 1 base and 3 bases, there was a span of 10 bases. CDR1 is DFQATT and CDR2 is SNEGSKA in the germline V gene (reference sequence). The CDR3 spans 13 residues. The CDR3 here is CSARGSNDYEQYF. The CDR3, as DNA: TGCAGTGCTAGAGGTTCTAACGACTACGAGCAGTACTTC.

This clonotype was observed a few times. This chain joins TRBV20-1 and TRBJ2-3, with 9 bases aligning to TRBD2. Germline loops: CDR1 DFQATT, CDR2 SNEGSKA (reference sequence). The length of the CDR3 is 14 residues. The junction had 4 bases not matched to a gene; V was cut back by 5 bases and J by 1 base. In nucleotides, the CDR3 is TGCAGTGCTGGCGGGAGGGTAGGCACAGATACGCAGTATTTT. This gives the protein CSAGGRVGTDTQYF.

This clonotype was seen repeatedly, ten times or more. CDR3 sequence: CATSGGSSGRTDTQYF. As DNA, the CDR3 is TGTGCCACCAGTGGGGGGTCTAGCGGACGCACAGATACGCAGTATTTT. The chain employs TRBV24-1 and TRBJ2-3; 7 bases are shared with TRBD2. V was pared by 5 bases and J by 1 base, with 8 bases of the junction left unmatched. This CDR3 region has 16 residues. Germline V lookup: CDR1 KGHDR, CDR2 SFDVKD.

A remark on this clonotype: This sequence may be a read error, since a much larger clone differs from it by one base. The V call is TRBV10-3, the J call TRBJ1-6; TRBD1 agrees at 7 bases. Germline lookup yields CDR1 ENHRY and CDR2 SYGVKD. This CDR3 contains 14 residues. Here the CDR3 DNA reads TGTGCCACCAAGACAGGGACGGAACGGTCACCCCCCCACTTT. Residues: CATKTGTERSPPHF.

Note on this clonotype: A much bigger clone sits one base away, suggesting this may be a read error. CDR3 amino acids: CSSSLDIQPQHF. CDR3 sequence (DNA): TGTTCCAGCAGCTTGGATATTCAGCCCCAGCATTTT. The chain couples TRBV7-9 to TRBJ1-5; the D is unclear. The length of the CDR3 is 12 residues. Germline V lookup: CDR1 SEHNR, CDR2 FQNEAQ (reference sequence).

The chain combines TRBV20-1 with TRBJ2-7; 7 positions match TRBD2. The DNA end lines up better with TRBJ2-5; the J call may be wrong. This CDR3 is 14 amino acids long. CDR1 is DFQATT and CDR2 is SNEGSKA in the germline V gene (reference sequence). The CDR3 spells CSALPTSDQETQYF. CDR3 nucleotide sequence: TGCAGTGCCCTACCCACTAGCGACCAAGAGACCCAGTACTTC.

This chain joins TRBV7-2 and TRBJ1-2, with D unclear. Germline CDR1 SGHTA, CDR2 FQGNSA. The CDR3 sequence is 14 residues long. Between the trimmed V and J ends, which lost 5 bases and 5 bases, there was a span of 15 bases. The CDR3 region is CASSNYGERYGYTF. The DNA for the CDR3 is TGTGCCAGCAGCAACTACGGGGAACGGTATGGCTACACCTTC.

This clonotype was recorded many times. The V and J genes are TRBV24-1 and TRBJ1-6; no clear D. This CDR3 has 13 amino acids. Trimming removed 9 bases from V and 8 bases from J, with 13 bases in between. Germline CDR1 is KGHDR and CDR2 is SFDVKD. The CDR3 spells CATSGSRDSPLHF. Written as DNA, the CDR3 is TGTGCCACCTCGGGCAGCCGAGATTCACCCCTCCACTTT.

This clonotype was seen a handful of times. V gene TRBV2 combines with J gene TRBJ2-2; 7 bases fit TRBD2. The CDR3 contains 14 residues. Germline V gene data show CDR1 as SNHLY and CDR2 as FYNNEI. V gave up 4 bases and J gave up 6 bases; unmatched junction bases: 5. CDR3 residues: CASSARTSPGELFF. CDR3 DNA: TGTGCCAGCAGTGCGCGGACTAGTCCCGGGGAGCTGTTTTTT.

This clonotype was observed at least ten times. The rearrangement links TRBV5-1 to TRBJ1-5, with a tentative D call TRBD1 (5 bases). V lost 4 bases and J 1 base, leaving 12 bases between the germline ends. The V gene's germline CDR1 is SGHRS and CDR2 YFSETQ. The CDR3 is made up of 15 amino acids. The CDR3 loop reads CASSRGGQSNQPQHF. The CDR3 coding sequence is TGCGCCAGCAGCCGGGGGGGTCAGAGCAATCAGCCCCAGCATTTT.

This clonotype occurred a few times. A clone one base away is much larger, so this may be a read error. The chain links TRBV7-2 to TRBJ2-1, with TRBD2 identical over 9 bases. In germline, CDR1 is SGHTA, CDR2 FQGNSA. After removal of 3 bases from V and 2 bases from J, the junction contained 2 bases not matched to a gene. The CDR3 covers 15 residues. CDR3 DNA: TGTGCCAGCAGCTTTAGCGGGGGCCCCTACAATGAGCAGTTCTTC. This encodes CASSFSGGPYNEQFF.

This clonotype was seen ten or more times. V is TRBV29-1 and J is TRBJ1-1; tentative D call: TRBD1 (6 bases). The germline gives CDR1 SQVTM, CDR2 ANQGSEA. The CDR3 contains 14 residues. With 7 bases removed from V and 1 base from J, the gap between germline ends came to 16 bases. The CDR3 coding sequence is TGCAGCGCCCTGATTGGGGGCGGGAACACTGAAGCTTTCTTT. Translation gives CSALIGGGNTEAFF.

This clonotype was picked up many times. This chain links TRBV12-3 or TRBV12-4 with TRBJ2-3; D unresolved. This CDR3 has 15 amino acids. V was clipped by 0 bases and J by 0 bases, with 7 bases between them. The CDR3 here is CASSLAGTSTDTQYF. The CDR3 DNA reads TGTGCCAGCAGTTTAGCGGGAACTAGCACAGATACGCAGTATTTT.

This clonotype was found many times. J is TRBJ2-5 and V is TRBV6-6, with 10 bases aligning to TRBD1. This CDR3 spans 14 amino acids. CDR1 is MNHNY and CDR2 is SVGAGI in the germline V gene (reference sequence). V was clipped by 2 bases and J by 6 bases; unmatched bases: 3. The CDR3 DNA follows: TGTGCCAGCAGTTACGGACAGGGGGGAAAGACCCAGTACTTC. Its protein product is CASSYGQGGKTQYF.

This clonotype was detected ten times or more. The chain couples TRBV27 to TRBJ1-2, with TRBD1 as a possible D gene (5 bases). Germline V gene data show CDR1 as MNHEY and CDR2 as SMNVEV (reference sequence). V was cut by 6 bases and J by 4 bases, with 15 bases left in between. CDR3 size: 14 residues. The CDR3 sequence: CASSPLTAIYGYTF. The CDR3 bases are TGTGCCAGCAGCCCTCTGACAGCCATCTATGGCTACACCTTC.

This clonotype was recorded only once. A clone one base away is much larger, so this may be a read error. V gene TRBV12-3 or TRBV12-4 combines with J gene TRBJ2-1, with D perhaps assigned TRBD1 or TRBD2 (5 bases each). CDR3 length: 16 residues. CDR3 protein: CASNLQTGPSYNEQFF. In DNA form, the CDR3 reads TGTGCCAGCAATTTACAGACGGGGCCCTCCTACAATGAGCAGTTCTTC.

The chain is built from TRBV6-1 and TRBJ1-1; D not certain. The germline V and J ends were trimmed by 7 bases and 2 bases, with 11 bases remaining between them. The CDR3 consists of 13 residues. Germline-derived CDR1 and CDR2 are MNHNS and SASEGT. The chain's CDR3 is CASTLAVNTEAFF. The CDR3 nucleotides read TGTGCCAGCACCCTAGCGGTTAACACTGAAGCTTTCTTT.

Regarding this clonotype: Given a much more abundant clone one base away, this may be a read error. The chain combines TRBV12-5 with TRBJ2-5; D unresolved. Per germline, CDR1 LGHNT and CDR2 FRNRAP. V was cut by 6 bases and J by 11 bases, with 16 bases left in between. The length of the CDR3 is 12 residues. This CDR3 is CASGQQYNEQYF. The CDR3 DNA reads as TGTGCTAGTGGCCAACAATACAATGAGCAGTACTTC.

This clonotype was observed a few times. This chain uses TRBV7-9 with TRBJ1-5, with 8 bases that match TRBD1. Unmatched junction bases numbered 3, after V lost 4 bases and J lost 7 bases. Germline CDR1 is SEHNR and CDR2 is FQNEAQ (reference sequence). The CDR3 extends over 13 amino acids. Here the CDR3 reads CASSSPGGQPQHF. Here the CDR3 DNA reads TGTGCCAGCAGCTCCCCAGGGGGCCAGCCCCAGCATTTT.

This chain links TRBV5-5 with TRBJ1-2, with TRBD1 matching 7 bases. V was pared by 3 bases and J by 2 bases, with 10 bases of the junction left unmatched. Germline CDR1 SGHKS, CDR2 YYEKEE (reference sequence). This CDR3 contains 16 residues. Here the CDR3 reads CASSSRQGLSNYGYTF. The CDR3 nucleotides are TGTGCCAGCAGCTCGAGACAGGGACTATCGAACTATGGCTACACCTTC.

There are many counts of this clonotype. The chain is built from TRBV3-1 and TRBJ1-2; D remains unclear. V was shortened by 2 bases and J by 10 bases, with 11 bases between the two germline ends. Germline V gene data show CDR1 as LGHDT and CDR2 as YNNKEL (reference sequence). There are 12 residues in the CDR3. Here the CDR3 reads CASSQTGSVYTF. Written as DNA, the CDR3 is TGTGCCAGCAGCCAAACCGGGAGCGTCTACACCTTC.

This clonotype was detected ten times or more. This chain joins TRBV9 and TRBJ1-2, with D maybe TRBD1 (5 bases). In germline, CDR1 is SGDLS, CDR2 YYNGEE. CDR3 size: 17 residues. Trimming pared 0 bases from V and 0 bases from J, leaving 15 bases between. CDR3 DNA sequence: TGTGCCAGCAGCGTAGAGCCGGGGGGGATCGCTAACTATGGCTACACCTTC. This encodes CASSVEPGGIANYGYTF. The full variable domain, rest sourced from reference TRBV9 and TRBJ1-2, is DSGVTQTPKHLITATGQRVTLRCSPRSGDLSVYWYQQSLDQGLQFLIQYYNGEERAKGNILERFSAQQFPDLHSELNLSSLELGDSALYFCASSVEPGGIANYGYTFGSGTRLTVV.

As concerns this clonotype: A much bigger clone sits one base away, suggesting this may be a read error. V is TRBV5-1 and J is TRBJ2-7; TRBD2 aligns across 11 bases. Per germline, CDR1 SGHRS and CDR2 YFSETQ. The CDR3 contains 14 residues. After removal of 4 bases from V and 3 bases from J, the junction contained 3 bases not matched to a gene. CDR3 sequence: CASSHGTSGYEQYF. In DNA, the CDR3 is TGCGCCAGCAGCCACGGGACTAGCGGCTACGAGCAGTACTTC. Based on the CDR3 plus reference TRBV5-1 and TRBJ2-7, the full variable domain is KAGVTQTPRYLIKTRGQQVTLSCSPISGHRSVSWYQQTPGQGLQFLFEYFSETQRNKGNFPGRFSGRQFSNSRSEMNVSTLELGDSALYLCASSHGTSGYEQYFGPGTRLTVT.

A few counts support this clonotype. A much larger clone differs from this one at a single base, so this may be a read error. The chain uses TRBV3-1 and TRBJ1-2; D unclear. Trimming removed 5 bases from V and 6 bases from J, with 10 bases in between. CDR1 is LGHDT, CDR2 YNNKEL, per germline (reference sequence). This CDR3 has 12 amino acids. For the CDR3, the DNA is TGTGCCAGCAGCAGGGTTAGCCATGGCTACACCTTC. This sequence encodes CASSRVSHGYTF. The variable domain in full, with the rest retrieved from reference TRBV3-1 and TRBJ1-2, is DTAVSQTPKYLVTQMGNDKSIKCEQNLGHDTMYWYKQDSKKFLKIMFSYNNKELIINETVPNRFSPKSPDKAHLNLHINSLELGDSAVYFCASSRVSHGYTFGSGTRLTVV.